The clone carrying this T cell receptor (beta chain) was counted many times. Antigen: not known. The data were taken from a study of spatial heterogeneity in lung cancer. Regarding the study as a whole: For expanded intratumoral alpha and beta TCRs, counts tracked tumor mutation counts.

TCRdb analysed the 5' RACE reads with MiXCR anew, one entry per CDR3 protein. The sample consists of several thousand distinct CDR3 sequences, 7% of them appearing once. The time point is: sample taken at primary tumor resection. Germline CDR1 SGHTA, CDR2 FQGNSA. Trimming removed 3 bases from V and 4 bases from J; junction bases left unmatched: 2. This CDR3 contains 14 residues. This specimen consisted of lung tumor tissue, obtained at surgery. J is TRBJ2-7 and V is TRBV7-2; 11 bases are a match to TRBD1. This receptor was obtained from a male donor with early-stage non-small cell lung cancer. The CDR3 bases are TGTGCCAGCAGCTTGGACAGGGGGCAGTACGAGCAGTACTTC. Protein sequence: CASSLDRGQYEQYF.